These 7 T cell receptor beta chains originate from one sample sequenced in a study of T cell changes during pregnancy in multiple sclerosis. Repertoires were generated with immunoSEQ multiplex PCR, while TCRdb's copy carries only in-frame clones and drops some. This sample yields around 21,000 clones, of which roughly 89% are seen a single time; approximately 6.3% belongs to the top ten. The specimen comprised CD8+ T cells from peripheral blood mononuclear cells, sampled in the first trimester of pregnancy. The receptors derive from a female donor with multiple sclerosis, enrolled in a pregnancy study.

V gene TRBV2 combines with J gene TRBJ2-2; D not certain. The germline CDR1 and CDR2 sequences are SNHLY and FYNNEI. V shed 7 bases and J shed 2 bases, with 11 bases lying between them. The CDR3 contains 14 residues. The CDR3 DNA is TGTGCCAGCACGCAACAGAGAAACACCGGGGAGCTGTTTTTT. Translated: CASTQQRNTGELFF. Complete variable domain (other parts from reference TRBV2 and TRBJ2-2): EPEVTQTPSHQVTQMGQEVILRCVPISNHLYFYWYRQILGQKVEFLVSFYNNEISEKSEIFDDQFSVERPDGSNFTLKIRSTKLEDSAMYFCASTQQRNTGELFFGEGSRLTVL.

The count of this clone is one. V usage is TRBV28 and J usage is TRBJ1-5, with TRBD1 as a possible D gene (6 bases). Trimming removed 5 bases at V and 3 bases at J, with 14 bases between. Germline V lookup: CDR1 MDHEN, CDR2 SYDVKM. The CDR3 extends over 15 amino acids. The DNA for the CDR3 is TGTGCCAGCAGTCCCTGGACAGAGAACAATCAGCCCCAGCATTTT. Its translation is CASSPWTENNQPQHF.

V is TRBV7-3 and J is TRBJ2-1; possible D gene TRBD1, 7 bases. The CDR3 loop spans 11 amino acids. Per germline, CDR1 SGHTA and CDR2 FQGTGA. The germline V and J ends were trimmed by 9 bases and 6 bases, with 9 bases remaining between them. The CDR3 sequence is CASQGGNEQFF. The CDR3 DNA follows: TGTGCCAGTCAGGGGGGCAATGAGCAGTTCTTC. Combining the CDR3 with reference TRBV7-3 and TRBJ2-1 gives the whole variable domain GAGVSQTPSNKVTEKGKYVELRCDPISGHTALYWYRQSLGQGPEFLIYFQGTGAADDSGLPNDRFFAVRPEGSVSTLKIQRTERGDSAVYLCASQGGNEQFFGPGTRLTVL.

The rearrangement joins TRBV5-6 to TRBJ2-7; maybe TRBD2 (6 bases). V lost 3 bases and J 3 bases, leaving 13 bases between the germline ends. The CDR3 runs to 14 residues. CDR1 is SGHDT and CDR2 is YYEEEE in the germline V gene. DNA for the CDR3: TGTGCCAGCAGCTCGCCGGCGGGATACTACGAGCAGTACTTC. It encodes CASSSPAGYYEQYF.

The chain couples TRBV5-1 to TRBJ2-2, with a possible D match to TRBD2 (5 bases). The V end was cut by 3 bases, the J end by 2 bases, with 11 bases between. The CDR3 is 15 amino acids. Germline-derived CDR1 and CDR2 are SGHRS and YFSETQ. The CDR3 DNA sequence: TGCGCCAGCAGCTGGAGCGGAGGTAACACCGGGGAGCTGTTTTTT. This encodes CASSWSGGNTGELFF.

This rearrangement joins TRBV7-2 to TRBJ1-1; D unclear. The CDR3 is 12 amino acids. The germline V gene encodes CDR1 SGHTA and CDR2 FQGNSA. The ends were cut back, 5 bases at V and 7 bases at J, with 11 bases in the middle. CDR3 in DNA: TGTGCCAGCAGCCTCTTGGAGAGTGAAGCTTTCTTT. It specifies CASSLLESEAFF.

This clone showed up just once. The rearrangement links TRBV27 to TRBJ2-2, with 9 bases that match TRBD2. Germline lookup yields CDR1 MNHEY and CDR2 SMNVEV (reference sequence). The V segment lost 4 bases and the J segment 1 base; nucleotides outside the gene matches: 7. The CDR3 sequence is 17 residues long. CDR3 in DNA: TGTGCCAGCAGTTCCCCTATAGCGGGAGTGAACACCGGGGAGCTGTTTTTT. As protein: CASSSPIAGVNTGELFF.